Listed below are T cell receptor beta chains from one sample, sequenced in a study of naive and memory T cell subsets. Via MiXCR, TCRdb re-called the UMI-ligation and nested PCR reads, giving one row per CDR3 protein. The sample contains 20,000 to 25,000 distinct CDR3 sequences, around 6% of which appear only once. Sequencing was performed on skin, taken from a tuberculin skin test site. These receptors all come from an adult in good health. Both conserved end residues are part of each CDR3. A D gene is named only where the DNA matches it firmly. The size field is filled for only some rows; it gives once, few, many or a size class.

v_gene	abundance	d_gene	j_gene	len	CDR3aa	CDR3nt
TRBV7-2	many	.	TRBJ2-1	13	CASSLTSPTEQFF	TGTGCCAGCAGCTTAACTTCCCCAACTGAGCAGTTCTTC
TRBV11-2	medium-sized	.	TRBJ2-5	20	CASSLTWRGLMGSSQETQYF	TGTGCCAGCAGCTTAACTTGGCGGGGGCTGATGGGCTCGTCGCAAGAGACCCAGTACTTC
TRBV5-4	many	TRBD2	TRBJ2-3	17	CASSVLAGGRGTDTQYF	TGTGCCAGCAGCGTACTAGCGGGAGGTAGAGGCACAGATACGCAGTATTTT
TRBV4-1	.	.	TRBJ2-5	13	CASSRELQETQYF	TGCGCCAGCAGCAGAGAGCTCCAAGAGACCCAGTACTTC
TRBV21-1	many	.	TRBJ2-7	17	CASSKERVGLGSYEQYF	.
TRBV4-1	few	.	TRBJ1-1	16	CASSHNLQAWDTEAFF	TGCGCCAGCAGCCATAACTTACAGGCTTGGGACACTGAAGCTTTCTTT
TRBV10-3	many	TRBD1	TRBJ1-1	14	CAISGQGLNTEAFF	TGTGCCATCAGTGGACAGGGTTTGAACACTGAAGCTTTCTTT
TRBV28	many	.	TRBJ2-7	14	CASSLYRLWYEQYF	TGTGCCAGCAGTTTATACAGGTTATGGTACGAGCAGTACTTC
TRBV27	few	.	TRBJ1-1	13	CASSLLGYTEAFF	TGTGCCAGCAGTTTATTGGGGTACACTGAAGCTTTCTTT
TRBV6-4	many	.	TRBJ1-1	13	CASSDGANTEAFF	TGTGCCAGCAGTGACGGAGCGAACACTGAAGCTTTCTTT
TRBV6-2/TRBV6-3	few	.	TRBJ1-1	16	CASSDNGRGSNTEAFF	TGTGCCAGCAGTGACAATGGTCGGGGATCAAACACTGAAGCTTTCTTT
TRBV7-9	.	.	TRBJ2-1	16	CASSPEVQGYYNEQFF	TGTGCCAGCAGCCCAGAGGTACAGGGTTACTACAATGAGCAGTTCTTC
TRBV7-2	many	TRBD2	TRBJ2-3	16	CASSSTRAGATGTQYF	TGTGCCAGCAGCTCCACCCGAGCGGGAGCCACAGGCACGCAGTATTTT
TRBV29-1	many	TRBD2	TRBJ2-1	16	CSAPREGLAGGSEQFF	TGCAGCGCCCCCCGGGAGGGACTAGCGGGAGGGAGTGAGCAGTTCTTC
TRBV7-3	many	TRBD2	TRBJ2-2	15	CASSLGRDGTGELFF	TGTGCCAGCAGCCTGGGGAGGGACGGGACCGGGGAGCTGTTTTTT
TRBV30	medium-sized	TRBD2	TRBJ2-3	14	CARTRLAGLYTQYF	TGTGCCCGGACCCGACTAGCGGGGTTATATACGCAGTATTTT
TRBV28	medium-sized	.	TRBJ2-5	11	CASGDTETQYF	TGTGCCAGCGGGGATACTGAGACCCAGTACTTC
TRBV4-2	many	TRBD1	TRBJ1-2	16	CASSQAIWDRGDGYTF	TGTGCCAGCAGCCAAGCTATATGGGACAGGGGGGATGGCTACACCTTC
TRBV9	many	.	TRBJ1-1	16	CASSPNPRAWGTEAFF	TGTGCCAGCAGCCCGAATCCCAGGGCTTGGGGCACTGAAGCTTTCTTT
TRBV2	few	.	TRBJ1-3	14	CASSEGRTGNTIYF	TGTGCCAGCAGTGAAGGGCGTACTGGAAACACCATATATTTT
TRBV5-1	many	.	TRBJ2-1	16	CASSLKPGNSYNEQFF	TGCGCCAGCAGCTTGAAGCCGGGGAACTCCTACAATGAGCAGTTCTTC
TRBV20-1	many	TRBD1	TRBJ1-4	11	CSAGQGEKLFF	TGCAGTGCTGGACAGGGTGAAAAACTGTTTTTT
TRBV5-1	medium-sized	.	TRBJ1-1	14	CASNLGSLNTEAFF	TGCGCCAGCAACTTGGGGTCCCTGAACACTGAAGCTTTCTTT
TRBV18	many	TRBD2	TRBJ2-1	17	CASSPRRGTSDYNEQFF	TGTGCCAGCTCACCGCGGAGAGGGACTAGTGACTACAATGAGCAGTTCTTC
TRBV12-3/TRBV12-4	.	.	TRBJ1-1	14	CASSPPATNTEAFF	TGTGCCAGCAGTCCCCCGGCAACGAACACTGAAGCTTTCTTT
TRBV10-3	few	.	TRBJ1-5	13	CAISEGSPQAQHF	TGTGCCATCAGTGAAGGTAGCCCTCAGGCCCAGCATTTT
TRBV5-4	many	.	TRBJ2-1	14	CASSPGESYNEQFF	TGTGCCAGCAGCCCCGGGGAGTCCTACAATGAGCAGTTCTTC
TRBV11-2	many	.	TRBJ2-1	15	CASSSVDPIRDEQFF	TGTGCCAGCAGCTCCGTAGACCCCATTCGCGATGAGCAGTTCTTC
TRBV7-9	many	.	TRBJ2-7	13	CASSFAGIHEQYF	TGTGCCAGCAGCTTTGCAGGGATCCACGAGCAGTACTTC
TRBV7-3	many	.	TRBJ2-3	15	CASSSSGQRTDTQYF	TGTGCCAGCAGCTCATCGGGACAACGCACAGATACGCAGTATTTT
TRBV20-1	many	.	TRBJ1-4	13	CSAREGGNEKLFF	TGCAGTGCTAGAGAGGGGGGGAATGAAAAACTGTTTTTT
TRBV7-2	.	.	TRBJ2-6	16	CASSSQGISGANVLTF	TGTGCCAGCAGCTCCCAAGGGATCTCTGGGGCCAACGTCCTGACTTTC
TRBV14	many	.	TRBJ1-6	14	CASREQGSSSPLHF	TGTGCCAGCAGAGAGCAGGGATCGAGTTCACCCCTCCACTTT
TRBV24-1	.	.	TRBJ2-1	15	CATSGRLSSYNEQFF	TGTGCCACCAGTGGTCGTCTGAGCTCCTACAATGAGCAGTTCTTC
TRBV4-2	many	.	TRBJ2-7	17	CASSQDSHRTVSYEQYF	TGTGCCAGCAGCCAAGACAGTCACCGGACAGTCTCCTACGAGCAGTACTTC
TRBV20-1	many	.	TRBJ2-1	11	CSAPKSDEQFF	TGCAGTGCTCCAAAATCCGATGAGCAGTTCTTC
TRBV30	many	.	TRBJ2-7	15	CAWSRGGGPAYEQYF	TGTGCCTGGAGTAGGGGAGGGGGACCGGCCTACGAGCAGTACTTC
TRBV7-8	.	.	TRBJ1-5	17	CASSSLRGQGLWQPQHF	TGTGCCAGCAGCTCCCTTCGGGGGCAGGGTCTGTGGCAGCCCCAGCATTTT